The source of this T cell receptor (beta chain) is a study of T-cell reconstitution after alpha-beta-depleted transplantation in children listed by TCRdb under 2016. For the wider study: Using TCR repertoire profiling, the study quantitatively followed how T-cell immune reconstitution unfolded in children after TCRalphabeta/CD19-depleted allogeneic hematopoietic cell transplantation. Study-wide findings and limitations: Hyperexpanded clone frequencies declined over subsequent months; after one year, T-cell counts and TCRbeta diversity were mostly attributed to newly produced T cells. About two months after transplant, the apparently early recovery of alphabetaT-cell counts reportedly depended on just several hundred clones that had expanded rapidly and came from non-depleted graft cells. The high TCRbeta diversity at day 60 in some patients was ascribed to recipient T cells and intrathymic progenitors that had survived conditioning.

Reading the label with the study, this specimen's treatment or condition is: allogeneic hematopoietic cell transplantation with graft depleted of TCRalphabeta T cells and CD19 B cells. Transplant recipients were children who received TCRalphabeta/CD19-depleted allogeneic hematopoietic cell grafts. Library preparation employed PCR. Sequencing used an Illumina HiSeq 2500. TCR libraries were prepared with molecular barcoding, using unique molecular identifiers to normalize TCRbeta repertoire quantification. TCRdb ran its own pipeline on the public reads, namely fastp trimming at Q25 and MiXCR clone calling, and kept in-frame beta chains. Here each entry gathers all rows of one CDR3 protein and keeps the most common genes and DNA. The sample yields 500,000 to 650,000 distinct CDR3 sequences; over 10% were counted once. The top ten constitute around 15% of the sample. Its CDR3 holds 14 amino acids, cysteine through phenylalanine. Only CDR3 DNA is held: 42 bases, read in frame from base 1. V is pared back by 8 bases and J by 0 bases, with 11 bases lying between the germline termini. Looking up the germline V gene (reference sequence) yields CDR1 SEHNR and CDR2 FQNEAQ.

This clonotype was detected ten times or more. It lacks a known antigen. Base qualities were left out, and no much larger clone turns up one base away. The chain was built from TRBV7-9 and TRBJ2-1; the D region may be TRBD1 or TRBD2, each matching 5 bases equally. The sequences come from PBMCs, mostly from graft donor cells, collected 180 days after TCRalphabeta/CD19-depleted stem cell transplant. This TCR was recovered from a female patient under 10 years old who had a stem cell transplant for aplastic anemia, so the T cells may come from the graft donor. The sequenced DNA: TGTGCCAGCGCCGGGACCAGCTCCTACAATGAGCAGTTCTTC. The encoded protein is CASAGTSSYNEQFF.